A selection of T cell receptor beta chains follows, all from one sample in a study of CD8 T cells in Susac syndrome. TCRdb analysed the immunoSEQ multiplex PCR reads with MiXCR anew, one entry per CDR3 protein. The top ten clones hold approximately 0.11% of a sample with about 150,000 distinct CDR3 sequences, roughly 96% of them seen once. The sequencing input was CD4+ T cells from PBMCs. These receptors originate from a human donor with multiple sclerosis. CDR3s include the opening cysteine and the closing phenylalanine or tryptophan. Fields, in order: D gene, J gene, V gene, clone size, CDR3 protein, CDR3 DNA. A D gene is named only where the DNA matches it firmly. The size field is filled for only some rows; it gives once, few, many or a size class.

D: TRBD1
J: TRBJ1-4
V: TRBV29-1
size: NA
CDR3: CSVEPKQGANEKLFF
DNA: TGCAGCGTTGAACCTAAACAGGGGGCTAATGAAAAACTGTTTTTT

D: TRBD2
J: TRBJ2-7
V: TRBV20-1
size: NA
CDR3: CSARRWTSGGSPYEQYF
DNA: TGCAGTGCTAGACGTTGGACTAGCGGGGGGTCGCCCTACGAGCAGTACTTC

D: TRBD2
J: TRBJ2-1
V: TRBV6-5
size: NA
CDR3: CASSYEIAGAYNEQFF
DNA: TGTGCCAGCAGTTACGAGATAGCGGGGGCCTACAATGAGCAGTTCTTC

D: NA
J: TRBJ1-2
V: TRBV20-1
size: NA
CDR3: CSAPTGLMDGYTF
DNA: TGCAGTGCCCCCACAGGGTTAATGGATGGCTACACCTTC

D: TRBD1
J: TRBJ1-1
V: TRBV12-3/TRBV12-4
size: NA
CDR3: CASTQRQGRVTEAFF
DNA: TGTGCCAGCACCCAAAGACAGGGGAGGGTCACTGAAGCTTTCTTT

D: NA
J: TRBJ1-5
V: TRBV9
size: NA
CDR3: CASSVGVISNQPQHF
DNA: TGTGCCAGCAGCGTAGGAGTCATTAGCAATCAGCCCCAGCATTTT

D: TRBD1
J: TRBJ1-2
V: TRBV30
size: NA
CDR3: CARQPGQGYGYTF
DNA: TGTGCCCGGCAACCGGGACAGGGATATGGCTACACCTTC

D: TRBD1
J: TRBJ1-5
V: TRBV20-1
size: few
CDR3: CSARQGDQPQHF
DNA: TGCAGTGCTAGACAGGGGGATCAGCCCCAGCATTTT

D: NA
J: TRBJ2-7
V: TRBV20-1
size: NA
CDR3: CSASHRVGTRDEQYF
DNA: TGCAGTGCTAGCCATAGAGTGGGGACACGAGACGAGCAGTACTTC

D: NA
J: TRBJ1-1
V: TRBV29-1
size: NA
CDR3: CSVEGREAFF
DNA: TGCAGCGTTGAAGGCAGGGAAGCTTTCTTT

D: NA
J: TRBJ1-1
V: TRBV7-3
size: NA
CDR3: CASSPSIYGGGMAFF
DNA: TGTGCCAGCAGCCCGTCAATATATGGCGGGGGAATGGCTTTCTTT

D: TRBD2
J: TRBJ2-1
V: TRBV24-1
size: NA
CDR3: CATSDRPRGGNEQFF
DNA: TGTGCCACCAGTGATCGGCCGAGGGGAGGGAATGAGCAGTTCTTC

D: NA
J: TRBJ2-1
V: TRBV7-9
size: NA
CDR3: CASSSAAGLNEQFF
DNA: TGTGCCAGCAGCTCCGCCGCGGGACTTAATGAGCAGTTCTTC

D: NA
J: TRBJ2-7
V: TRBV29-1
size: NA
CDR3: CSVVGYLRGTYEQYF
DNA: TGCAGCGTTGTCGGGTATTTACGGGGAACCTACGAGCAGTACTTC

D: TRBD1
J: TRBJ2-1
V: TRBV7-2
size: once
CDR3: CASSLVGQGARNEQFF
DNA: TGTGCCAGCAGCTTAGTGGGGCAGGGGGCGAGGAATGAGCAGTTCTTC

D: NA
J: TRBJ2-1
V: TRBV30
size: NA
CDR3: CAWSVSVEQFF
DNA: TGTGCCTGGAGTGTATCCGTGGAGCAGTTCTTC